The text below deals with one T cell receptor (beta chain). No antigen is known for it. The identical CDR3 is also encoded by other nucleotide sequences in the sample. The sample belongs to a study of shared clonotypes between healthy human individuals. The study's findings and limits: The four-donor shared clonotypes exceeded non-shared clonotypes in generation probability, with non-shared ones scoring lower. It was observed that about 5% of naive CD4 clonotypes were shared across several donors.

Germline CDR1 and CDR2: SGHRS and YFSETQ. This CDR3 is 15 amino acids long. Germline trimming cut 2 bases from V and 3 bases from J; bases unmatched to any gene: 6. Sequenced by immunoSEQ multiplex PCR; TCRdb stores in-frame clones only, minus some. This sample yields some 2,500,000 clones, of which 80% to 95% are seen a single time; roughly 0.34% belongs to the top ten. Sequences were obtained from naive CD4+ T cells from PBMCs. Subset: CD45RA+ positively selected. This clonotype originated in a man between 18 and 35 years old in good health. Some clones in this sample may be carry-over from other donors' samples. This chain connects TRBV5-1 to TRBJ1-2, with 8 bases lining up with TRBD1. CDR3 coding DNA: TGCGCCAGCAGCTTAGACAGGGGCGGGTACTATGGCTACACCTTC. Protein: CASSLDRGGYYGYTF. The complete variable domain, with remaining parts taken from reference TRBV5-1 and TRBJ1-2, reads KAGVTQTPRYLIKTRGQQVTLSCSPISGHRSVSWYQQTPGQGLQFLFEYFSETQRNKGNFPGRFSGRQFSNSRSEMNVSTLELGDSALYLCASSLDRGGYYGYTFGSGTRLTVV.